Shown below are 8 T cell receptor beta chains from a single sample sequenced in a study of blood T cells in healthy people across ages. Using a J-beta primer mix together with a sample-barcoded 5' primer, a second PCR was run for about 6 to 11 cycles. TCRdb reprocessed the 5' RACE reads with MiXCR, giving one entry per CDR3 protein. The sample lists about 830,000 distinct CDR3 sequences, around 62% occurring once. The sequenced material came from blood. These receptors came from a man aged 30 to 45 in good health.

This rearrangement joins TRBV6-2 or TRBV6-3 to TRBJ2-1, with 9 bases lining up with TRBD1. The CDR3 totals 16 residues. V lost 5 bases to trimming and J lost 0 bases; unmatched junction nucleotides: 5. CDR1 and CDR2 (germline): MNHEY, SVGEGT. The CDR3 loop reads CASSGDRGISYNEQFF. The DNA for the CDR3 is TGTGCCAGCAGTGGCGACAGGGGGATCTCCTACAATGAGCAGTTCTTC.

The chain combines TRBV11-2 with TRBJ2-1, with D perhaps being TRBD1 or TRBD2 (5 bases each). There are 15 residues in the CDR3. V shed 5 bases and J shed 8 bases, with 19 bases lying between them. Germline-derived CDR1 and CDR2 are SGHAT and FQNNGV. The CDR3 DNA follows: TGTGCCAGCAGCCCTAAGGTTTCGGGGCGGGATGAGCAGTTCTTC. Encoded protein: CASSPKVSGRDEQFF.

The rearrangement joins TRBV28 to TRBJ2-1; 7 bases match TRBD1. Germline lookup yields CDR1 MDHEN and CDR2 SYDVKM. The V segment lost 2 bases and the J segment 6 bases; nucleotides outside the gene matches: 1. CDR3 length equals 13 residues. CDR3 DNA: TGTGCCAGCAGTTTAACAGGGGCCAATGAGCAGTTCTTC. This gives the protein CASSLTGANEQFF. The full variable domain, rest sourced from reference TRBV28 and TRBJ2-1, is DVKVTQSSRYLVKRTGEKVFLECVQDMDHENMFWYRQDPGLGLRLIYFSYDVKMKEKGDIPEGYSVSREKKERFSLILESASTNQTSMYLCASSLTGANEQFFGPGTRLTVL.

This clonotype was detected a few times. The V and J genes are TRBV7-9 and TRBJ2-7; 7 positions agree with TRBD2. Unmatched junction bases numbered 13, after V lost 4 bases and J lost 7 bases. CDR1 SEHNR and CDR2 FQNEAQ come from the germline V gene (reference sequence). The CDR3 is 15 amino acids. CDR3 residues: CASSWDLAGVPEQYF. Here the CDR3 DNA reads TGTGCCAGCAGCTGGGACTTAGCGGGCGTCCCTGAGCAGTACTTC.

The chain uses TRBV7-2 and TRBJ2-7; maybe TRBD1 (7 bases). Germline lookup yields CDR1 SGHTA and CDR2 FQGNSA. This CDR3 comprises 13 residues. Trimming took 5 bases from V and 4 from J, leaving 12 bases between them. CDR3 protein: CASSMTGRYEQYF. The CDR3 nucleotides read TGTGCCAGCAGCATGACAGGGAGGTACGAGCAGTACTTC.

This clonotype was seen a handful of times. The chain couples TRBV7-2 to TRBJ2-3, with TRBD2 identical over 7 bases. Trimming took 2 bases from V and 1 from J; bases not matched to a gene: 3. Germline CDR1 reads SGHTA; CDR2 reads FQGNSA. This CDR3 contains 15 residues. The CDR3 sequence is CASSLFGGGTDTQYF. The DNA for the CDR3 is TGTGCCAGCAGCTTATTTGGGGGGGGCACAGATACGCAGTATTTT.

This chain connects TRBV20-1 to TRBJ2-3, with D perhaps TRBD1 (6 bases). Germline V gene sequence: CDR1 DFQATT, CDR2 SNEGSKA (reference sequence). The CDR3 is 15 residues long. V was pared by 8 bases and J by 2 bases, with 20 bases between. The CDR3 reads CSRDKDGVFTDTQYF. The CDR3 bases are TGCAGTCGGGACAAGGATGGAGTGTTCACAGATACGCAGTATTTT.

The chain is built from TRBV14 and TRBJ2-7, with a possible D match to TRBD1 (5 bases). In germline, CDR1 is SGHDN, CDR2 FVKESK. The CDR3 loop spans 15 amino acids. V was clipped by 4 bases and J by 4 bases, with 17 bases between them. CDR3 nucleotides: TGTGCCAGCAGCCCATCAGGGCCCTGGGAATACGAGCAGTACTTC. As protein: CASSPSGPWEYEQYF.